Following are 9 T cell receptor beta chains from one sample sequenced in a study of human T cells and chemical hapten exposure. Time point defined: patch test 3, about 24 weeks after DPC sensitization. Treatment denoted: therapeutic diphenylcyclopropenone sensitization with weekly scalp DPC. TCRdb independently ran MiXCR on the RACE reads; one entry per CDR3 protein. The sample carries about 48,000 distinct CDR3 sequences, roughly 10% recorded once. Here the sequenced sample was whole blood, taken in connection with sensitization to the hapten diphenylcyclopropenone (DPC). Source of these receptors: a woman aged 35 to 49 with alopecia areata. Some clones in this sample may be carry-over from other donors' samples.

The rearrangement uses TRBV7-2 and TRBJ2-3, with unresolved D. Germline CDR1 SGHTA, CDR2 FQGNSA. V gave up 1 base and J gave up 0 bases, with 14 bases separating them. The CDR3 loop spans 17 amino acids. The CDR3 nucleotides are TGTGCCAGCAGCTTAGATGGGTTTGCGATTAGCACAGATACGCAGTATTTT. It codes for CASSLDGFAISTDTQYF.

This clonotype has a handful of counts. The chain employs TRBV9 and TRBJ1-3; D is unclear. The ends were cut back, 9 bases at V and 4 bases at J, with 14 bases in the middle. The CDR3 covers 13 residues. CDR1 and CDR2 from the germline V gene are SGDLS and YYNGEE. CDR3 in amino acids: CATFYGSGNTIYF. CDR3 bases: TGTGCCACCTTCTATGGCTCCGGAAACACCATATATTTT.

V gene TRBV5-1 combines with J gene TRBJ2-7; D is perhaps TRBD2 (5 bases). This CDR3 is 15 amino acids long. The V end was cut by 7 bases, the J end by 3 bases, with 20 bases between. The germline V gene has CDR1 SGHRS and CDR2 YFSETQ. The CDR3 protein is CASYDGFDGVYEQYF. The CDR3 DNA follows: TGCGCCAGCTACGACGGGTTTGACGGGGTCTACGAGCAGTACTTC.

This chain links TRBV5-1 with TRBJ2-6, with D perhaps TRBD1 (5 bases). This CDR3 contains 15 residues. Trimming shortened V by 3 bases and J by 2 bases, and 9 bases separated the two germline ends. CDR1 and CDR2 from the germline V gene are SGHRS and YFSETQ. This CDR3 reads CASSWSGTGANVLTF. The CDR3, as DNA: TGCGCCAGCAGCTGGTCAGGGACTGGGGCCAACGTCCTGACTTTC.

This chain connects TRBV5-6 to TRBJ2-5; 7 positions agree with TRBD1. Germline V gene sequence: CDR1 SGHDT, CDR2 YYEEEE. The CDR3 runs to 13 residues. Losses at the gene ends were 4 bases for V and 5 bases for J; bases not matched to a gene: 5. The CDR3 nucleotides are TGTGCCAGCAGCCTCTCAGGGGGTGAGACCCAGTACTTC. It encodes CASSLSGGETQYF.

This clonotype has just a few counts. V is TRBV28 and J is TRBJ1-6; D ambiguous. Looked up from germline, CDR1 is MDHEN and CDR2 is SYDVKM. The CDR3 is made up of 14 amino acids. CDR3 sequence (DNA): TGTGTCTGCGCGGTCGGGAGGTATAATTCACCCCTCCACTTT. Protein product: CVCAVGRYNSPLHF.

This clonotype was recorded at least ten times. The chain employs TRBV12-3 or TRBV12-4 and TRBJ2-6; the D call may be TRBD1 or TRBD2 (5 bases each). V lost 6 bases to trimming and J lost 4 bases, with 7 bases between them. The CDR3 runs 13 residues. CDR3 in amino acids: CASSRGGANVLTF. In DNA, the CDR3 is TGTGCCAGCAGCCGGGGCGGGGCCAACGTCCTGACTTTC.

This clonotype has only a few counts. This chain links TRBV6-1 with TRBJ1-2, with 7 bases matching TRBD1. The CDR3 covers 15 residues. Germline CDR1 and CDR2: MNHNS and SASEGT. The ends lost 5 bases at V and 1 base at J; junction bases unmatched: 7. The CDR3 reads CASSRTTGNNYGYTF. CDR3 coding DNA: TGTGCCAGCAGTCGAACGACAGGGAATAACTATGGCTACACCTTC.

This clonotype was seen at least ten times. This sequence joins TRBV15 and TRBJ2-2, with TRBD1 matching 12 bases. The CDR3 consists of 18 residues. The V and J ends lost 1 base and 3 bases, in that order; junction bases with no gene match: 6. Germline V lookup: CDR1 LNHNV, CDR2 YYDKDF (reference sequence). The CDR3 reads CATSRAGQGASHTGELFF. CDR3 DNA: TGTGCCACCAGCAGAGCGGGACAGGGGGCTAGTCACACCGGGGAGCTGTTTTTT.